In its sample, the clone carrying this T cell receptor beta chain was seen a few times. The sample belongs to a study of human T cells and chemical hapten exposure. At the level of the study: Patients got weekly scalp diphenylcyclopropenone doses over the approximately 24-week study.

The authors' processing: Per-sample TCR counts ranged from about 20,000 to 690,600, median around 88,000. A single record per CDR3 protein comes from TCRdb applying MiXCR to the RACE reads. Clone size and V and J calls follow TCRdb, not the original study. The sample carries 95,000 to 150,000 distinct CDR3 sequences, roughly 13% recorded once. The time point here: patch test 1, 2 weeks after DPC sensitization. As to treatment: therapeutic diphenylcyclopropenone sensitization with weekly scalp DPC. The study enrolled 18 to 70-year-old alopecia patients suitable for DPC. This TCR derives from a young man with alopecia areata. Some clones in this sample may be carry-over from other donors' samples. Sequences were derived from whole blood, sampled in connection with sensitization to the hapten diphenylcyclopropenone (DPC).

The CDR3 is CASSPSGTGTANTGELFF. In DNA, the CDR3 is TGTGCCAGCTCACCCTCCGGGACAGGGACCGCGAACACCGGGGAGCTGTTTTTT. The V gene is TRBV18, the J gene TRBJ2-2, with TRBD1 matching 9 bases. The CDR3 is 18 amino acids. CDR1 KGHSH and CDR2 LQKENI come from the germline V gene. With 3 bases clipped from V and 0 bases from J, the junction kept 8 bases outside the gene matches.